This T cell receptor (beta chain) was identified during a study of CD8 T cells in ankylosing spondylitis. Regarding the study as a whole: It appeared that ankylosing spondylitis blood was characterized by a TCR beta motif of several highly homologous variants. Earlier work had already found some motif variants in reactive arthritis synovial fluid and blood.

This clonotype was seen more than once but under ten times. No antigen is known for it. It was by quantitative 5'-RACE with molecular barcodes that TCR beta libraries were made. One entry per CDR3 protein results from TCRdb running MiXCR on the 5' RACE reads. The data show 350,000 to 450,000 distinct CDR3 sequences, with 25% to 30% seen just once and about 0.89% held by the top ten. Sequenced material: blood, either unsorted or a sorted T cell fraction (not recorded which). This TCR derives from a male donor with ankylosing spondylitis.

CDR3 region: CATSDSDRGLYNEQFF. The CDR3 DNA follows: TGTGCCACCAGTGACTCAGACAGGGGGCTCTACAATGAGCAGTTCTTC. The V and J genes are TRBV24-1 and TRBJ2-1; TRBD1 matches at 10 bases. The V and J ends lost 4 bases and 3 bases, in that order; junction bases with no gene match: 5. CDR1 is KGHDR, CDR2 SFDVKD, per germline. CDR3 length equals 16 residues.